A single sample is the source of the 15 T cell receptor beta chains below, sequenced in a study of T cells after yellow fever vaccination. Using its own MiXCR run on the 5' RACE reads, TCRdb lists one record per CDR3 protein. The sample has hundreds of thousands of distinct CDR3 sequences; approximately 13% are singletons. Sequenced here: PBMCs, sampled on the day of the yellow fever booster vaccination. The receptor source for this set is a man aged 25-45 years who received the YFV17D yellow fever vaccine.

V gene TRBV20-1 combines with J gene TRBJ1-1; D not resolved. Germline-derived CDR1 and CDR2 are DFQATT and SNEGSKA (reference sequence). The CDR3 loop spans 14 amino acids. Trimming took 3 bases from V and 0 from J, leaving 11 bases between them. Written as DNA, the CDR3 is TGCAGTGCTAGGGAGGGTAACATGAACACTGAAGCTTTCTTT. Translation gives CSAREGNMNTEAFF.

The chain is built from TRBV3-1 and TRBJ2-2; no clear D. The V gene's germline CDR1 is LGHDT and CDR2 YNNKEL (reference sequence). The CDR3 totals 15 residues. Trimming removed 6 bases at V and 5 bases at J, with 16 bases between. CDR3 sequence: CASRGVGLTTGELFF. As DNA, the CDR3 is TGTGCCAGCAGAGGTGTCGGATTGACGACCGGGGAGCTGTTTTTT.

A few counts support this clonotype. The CDR3 bases are TGTGCCAGCAGGCAAACCGGGACAAGCTCCTACGAGCAGTACTTC. Translating gives CASRQTGTSSYEQYF. V gene TRBV6-1 combines with J gene TRBJ2-7; a weak D match, TRBD1 (6 bases). Trimming pared 6 bases from V and 0 bases from J, leaving 15 bases between. The CDR3 sequence is 15 residues long. CDR1 is MNHNS, CDR2 SASEGT, per germline.

This clonotype turned up a few times. The rearrangement joins TRBV7-9 to TRBJ1-1, with D possibly TRBD1 on 5 matching bases. Germline-derived CDR1 and CDR2 are SEHNR and FQNEAQ (reference sequence). The CDR3 spans 14 residues. V lost 5 bases, J lost 8 bases, and 18 bases lay in between. CDR3 nucleotide sequence: TGTGCCAGCAGCCCCCGGAGGGGACCCGAGGAAGCTTTCTTT. Residues: CASSPRRGPEEAFF.

This clonotype came up a few times. The chain employs TRBV21-1 and TRBJ1-2; TRBD1 reflects the table's D call only, with no check against the DNA. TRBV21-1 is listed as a pseudogene. The CDR3 is 13 residues long. In DNA form, the CDR3 reads TGTGCCAGCAGCAAAAATGGGGGACAGGGCTACACCTTC. Translating it yields CASSKNGGQGYTF.

The gene calls are TRBV3-1 and TRBJ1-1; D remains ambiguous. This CDR3 has 11 residues. V lost 4 bases, J lost 12 bases, and 12 bases lay in between. Germline CDR1 LGHDT, CDR2 YNNKEL (reference sequence). The CDR3 sequence is CASSRSGRTFF. The CDR3 DNA follows: TGTGCCAGCAGCCGTAGCGGGCGGACTTTCTTT. Full variable domain (rest looked up from reference TRBV3-1 and TRBJ1-1): DTAVSQTPKYLVTQMGNDKSIKCEQNLGHDTMYWYKQDSKKFLKIMFSYNNKELIINETVPNRFSPKSPDKAHLNLHINSLELGDSAVYFCASSRSGRTFFGQGTRLTVV.

The chain combines TRBV20-1 with TRBJ2-3, with unresolved D. The germline CDR1 and CDR2 sequences are DFQATT and SNEGSKA (reference sequence). The CDR3 length is 14 residues. The V gene lost 3 bases and the J gene lost 0 bases, with 10 bases spanning the gap. For the CDR3, the DNA is TGCAGTGCTAGGGAGACTGGAAGCACAGATACGCAGTATTTT. This codes for CSARETGSTDTQYF.

This clonotype was detected ten times or more. The CDR3 sequence is CASTKGTEAFF. Here the CDR3 DNA reads TGTGCCAGCACCAAAGGCACTGAAGCTTTCTTT. The chain couples TRBV3-1 to TRBJ1-1, with unresolved D. Germline V gene sequence: CDR1 LGHDT, CDR2 YNNKEL (reference sequence). The V and J ends lost 7 bases and 4 bases respectively, with 7 bases between them. The CDR3 spans 11 residues. The full variable domain, its missing parts supplied by reference TRBV3-1 and TRBJ1-1, is DTAVSQTPKYLVTQMGNDKSIKCEQNLGHDTMYWYKQDSKKFLKIMFSYNNKELIINETVPNRFSPKSPDKAHLNLHINSLELGDSAVYFCASTKGTEAFFGQGTRLTVV.

The J gene is TRBJ2-7, the V gene TRBV7-8; D not resolved. In germline, CDR1 is SGHVS, CDR2 FQNEAQ. Trimming removed 5 bases at V and 6 bases at J, with 8 bases between. The length of the CDR3 is 11 residues. The CDR3 region is CASSLSVEQYF. The CDR3 DNA reads TGTGCCAGCAGCCTGTCGGTCGAGCAGTACTTC. Full variable domain (outside the CDR3, taken from reference TRBV7-8 and TRBJ2-7): GAGVSQSPRYKVAKRGQDVALRCDPISGHVSLFWYQQALGQGPEFLTYFQNEAQLDKSGLPSDRFFAERPEGSVSTLKIQRTQQEDSAVYLCASSLSVEQYFGPGTRLTVT.

This clonotype was picked up a small number of times. The chain uses TRBV20-1 and TRBJ2-3, with 7 positions matching TRBD2. Germline assignment: CDR1 DFQATT and CDR2 SNEGSKA (reference sequence). CDR3 length: 17 residues. Losses at the gene ends were 1 base for V and 2 bases for J; bases not matched to a gene: 12. The CDR3 loop reads CSARAPGLHHYTDTQYF. The CDR3 nucleotides read TGCAGTGCTAGAGCCCCGGGACTACACCATTACACAGATACGCAGTATTTT.

Only a few counts were recorded for this clonotype. The rearrangement links TRBV12-3 or TRBV12-4 to TRBJ1-2, with 7 bases matching TRBD1. CDR3 length equals 15 residues. Losses at the gene ends were 6 bases for V and 0 bases for J; bases not matched to a gene: 7. The CDR3 protein is CASSPGDRSNYGYTF. The CDR3 nucleotides are TGTGCCAGCAGCCCCGGGGACAGATCTAACTATGGCTACACCTTC.

The chain couples TRBV5-1 to TRBJ2-1; 7 nucleotides agree with TRBD2. V lost 4 bases and J lost 7; bases outside the gene matches: 14. This CDR3 spans 16 amino acids. The germline gives CDR1 SGHRS, CDR2 YFSETQ. CDR3 sequence: CASSPPSGTFGNEQFF. CDR3 coding DNA: TGCGCCAGCAGCCCCCCTAGCGGTACTTTTGGGAATGAGCAGTTCTTC.

This chain connects TRBV15 to TRBJ2-3; TRBD2 agrees at 8 bases. The germline V gene has CDR1 LNHNV and CDR2 YYDKDF (reference sequence). V lost 0 bases and J lost 0; bases outside the gene matches: 8. The length of the CDR3 is 18 residues. This CDR3 reads CATSRDITSGTSTDTQYF. The CDR3 DNA reads as TGTGCCACCAGCAGAGACATTACTAGCGGTACTAGCACAGATACGCAGTATTTT.

The chain is built from TRBV24-1 and TRBJ1-1; 11 bases fit TRBD1. Per germline, CDR1 KGHDR and CDR2 SFDVKD. Trimming cost V 6 bases and J 2 bases; bases outside gene matches: 10. The CDR3 covers 17 residues. CDR3 loop: CATSRRTGGEHNTEAFF. The CDR3 DNA sequence: TGTGCCACCAGTAGAAGGACAGGGGGCGAACATAACACTGAAGCTTTCTTT.

This clonotype was found a few times. This chain links TRBV6-1 with TRBJ2-7, with D perhaps TRBD2 (5 bases). CDR1 MNHNS and CDR2 SASEGT come from the germline V gene. V lost 8 bases and J 2 bases, leaving 13 bases between the germline ends. The CDR3 has 13 amino acids. The CDR3 sequence is CASCREQPYEQYF. CDR3 DNA: TGTGCCAGCTGCCGGGAACAGCCCTACGAGCAGTACTTC.